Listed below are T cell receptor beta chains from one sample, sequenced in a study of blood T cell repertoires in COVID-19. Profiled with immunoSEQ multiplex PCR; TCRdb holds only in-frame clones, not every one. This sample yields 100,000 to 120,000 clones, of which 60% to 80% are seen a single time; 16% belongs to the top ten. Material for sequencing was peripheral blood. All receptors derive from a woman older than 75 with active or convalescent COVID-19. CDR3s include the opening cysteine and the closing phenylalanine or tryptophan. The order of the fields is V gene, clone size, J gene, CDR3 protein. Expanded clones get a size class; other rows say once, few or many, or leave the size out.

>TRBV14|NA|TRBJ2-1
CASSRQGLAGNEQFF
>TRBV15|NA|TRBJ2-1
CATSRLAGDNEQFF
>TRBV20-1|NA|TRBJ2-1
CSASSPASGHNEQFF
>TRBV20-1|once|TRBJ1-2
CSVRVRYGYTF
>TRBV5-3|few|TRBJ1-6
CARIIRTAANSPLHF
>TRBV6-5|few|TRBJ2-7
CATCQDTYSYEQYF
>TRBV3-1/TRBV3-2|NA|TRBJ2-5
CASSQDLGREGLETQYF
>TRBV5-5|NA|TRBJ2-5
CASSQDLGGGQETQYF
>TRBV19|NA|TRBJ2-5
CASSTTGGGETQYF
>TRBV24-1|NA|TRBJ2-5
CATSDFPGETQYF
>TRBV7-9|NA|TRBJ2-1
CASSFGGLEQFF
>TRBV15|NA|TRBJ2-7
CATSRGAFEQYF
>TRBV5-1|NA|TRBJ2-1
CASSLGLATHEQFF
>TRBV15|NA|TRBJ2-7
CATSRDRSYEQYF
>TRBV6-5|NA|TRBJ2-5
CASSSTGVQTQYF
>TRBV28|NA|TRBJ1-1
CASSAGWYTEAFF
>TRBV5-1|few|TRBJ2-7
CASSLVTGAYEQYF
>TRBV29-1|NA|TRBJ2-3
CSGQLSYGPDTQYF
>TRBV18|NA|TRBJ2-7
CASSPSWEPYEQYF
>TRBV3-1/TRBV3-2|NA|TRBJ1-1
CASSQGWTGVTTEAFF
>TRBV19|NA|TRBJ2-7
CASSPGRGSYEQYF
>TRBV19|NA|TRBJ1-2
CASSLTRDRDLNYGYTF
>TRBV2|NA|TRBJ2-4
CASSELVGQEGTQYF
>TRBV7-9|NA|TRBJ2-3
CASSQVTSGIHF
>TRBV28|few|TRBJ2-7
CASCPSGTYEQYF
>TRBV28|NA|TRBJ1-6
CASSLYVLQENSPLHF
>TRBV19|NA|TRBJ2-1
CASSTEGGRAPGEEQFF
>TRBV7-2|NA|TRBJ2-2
CASSLVGPRGTGELFF
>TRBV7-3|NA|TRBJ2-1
CASGVAGAGEQFF
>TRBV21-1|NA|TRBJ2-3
CASSHKGTSGGSDTQYF
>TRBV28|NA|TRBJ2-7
CASSILAGYSYEQYF
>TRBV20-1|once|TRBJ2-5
CSASPGRAQQTQYF
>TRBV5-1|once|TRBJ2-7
CASSLAREGPYEQYF
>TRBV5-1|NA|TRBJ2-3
CASRRTSGAPTDTQYF
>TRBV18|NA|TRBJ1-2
CASSSGNGGYTF
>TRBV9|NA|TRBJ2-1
CASSVVTSVYNEQFF
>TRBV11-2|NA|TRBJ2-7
CASSPDRGYEQYF
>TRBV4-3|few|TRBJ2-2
CASSQERTRFTGELFF
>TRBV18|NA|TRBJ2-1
CASSPVGDEQFF
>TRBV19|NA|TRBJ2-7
CASSIGGTGAFREQYF
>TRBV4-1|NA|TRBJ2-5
CASSQTARQAQETQYF
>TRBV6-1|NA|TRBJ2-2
CASSEWSVAGELFF
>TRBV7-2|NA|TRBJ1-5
CASSLAGGGSEPQHF
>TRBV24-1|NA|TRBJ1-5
CATSDLNNRTSNQPQHF
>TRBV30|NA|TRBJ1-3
CAWSTYNGNTIYF
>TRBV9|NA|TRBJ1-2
CASQRDYGYTF
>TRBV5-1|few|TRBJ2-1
CASSFSGIANNEQFF
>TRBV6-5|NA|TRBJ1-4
CASRQGTVGSEKLFF
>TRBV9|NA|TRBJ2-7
CASSVAPENHYEQYF
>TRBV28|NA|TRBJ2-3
CASSLGQTDTQYF
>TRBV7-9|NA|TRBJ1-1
CASSLTGVWAEAFF
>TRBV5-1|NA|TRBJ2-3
CASSPTPTQLDTQYF
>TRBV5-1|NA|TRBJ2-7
CASSLETGYEQYF
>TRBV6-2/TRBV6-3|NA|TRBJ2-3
CASNPTRTDTQYF
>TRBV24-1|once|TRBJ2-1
CATSAGTSGYNEQFF